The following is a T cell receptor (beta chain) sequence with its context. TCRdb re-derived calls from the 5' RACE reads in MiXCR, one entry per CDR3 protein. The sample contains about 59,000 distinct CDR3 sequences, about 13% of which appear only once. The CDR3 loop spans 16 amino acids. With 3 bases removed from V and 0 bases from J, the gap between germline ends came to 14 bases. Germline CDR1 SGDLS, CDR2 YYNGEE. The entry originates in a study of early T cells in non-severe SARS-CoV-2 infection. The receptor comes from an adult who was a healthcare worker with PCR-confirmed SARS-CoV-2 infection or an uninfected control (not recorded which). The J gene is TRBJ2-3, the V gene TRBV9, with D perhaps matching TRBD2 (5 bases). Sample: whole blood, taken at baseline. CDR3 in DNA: TGTGCCAGCAGCGGAGGTAGCGCATCTAGCACAGATACGCAGTATTTT. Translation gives CASSGGSASSTDTQYF.